What follows describes a single TCR beta chain. The assay was immunoSEQ multiplex PCR, and TCRdb's table has in-frame clones only and misses some. The table lists about 72,000 clones, roughly nine tenths of them singletons. At baseline, cycle 4 day 1, and cycle 7 day 1, blood was sampled. This entry belongs to a study of OX40 agonist ivuxolimab in advanced cancers. For the study at large: Each patient was given ivuxolimab into a vein every 2 weeks, at 0.01 to 10 mg/kg.

The germline CDR1 and CDR2 sequences are MNHEY and SMNVEV (reference sequence). Trimming took off 6 bases at V and 1 base at J, with 9 bases between the two ends. The CDR3 length is 13 residues. The J gene is TRBJ1-1, the V gene TRBV27; D is unclear. This sequence was found in an adult with an advanced solid tumor such as melanoma, head and neck, liver or kidney cancer. Sequencing was performed on CD4+ or CD8+ T cells sorted from blood, taken in a trial of the OX40 agonist ivuxolimab. The CDR3 DNA is TGTGCCAGCAGGCGGCAGCAGAACACTGAAGCTTTCTTT. Translated: CASRRQQNTEAFF.